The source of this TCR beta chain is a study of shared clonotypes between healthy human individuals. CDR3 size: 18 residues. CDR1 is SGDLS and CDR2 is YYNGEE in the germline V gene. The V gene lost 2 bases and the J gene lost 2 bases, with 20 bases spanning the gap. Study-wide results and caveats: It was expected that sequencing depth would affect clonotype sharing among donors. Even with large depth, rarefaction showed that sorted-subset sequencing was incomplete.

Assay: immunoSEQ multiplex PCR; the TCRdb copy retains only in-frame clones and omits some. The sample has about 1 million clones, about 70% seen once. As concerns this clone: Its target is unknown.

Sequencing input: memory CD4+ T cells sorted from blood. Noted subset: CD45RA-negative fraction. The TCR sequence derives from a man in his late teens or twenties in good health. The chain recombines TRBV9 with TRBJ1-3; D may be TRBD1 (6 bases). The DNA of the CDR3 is TGTGCCAGCAGCGTTGATTCGGGACACCTCATTACTGGAAACACCATATATTTT. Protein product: CASSVDSGHLITGNTIYF. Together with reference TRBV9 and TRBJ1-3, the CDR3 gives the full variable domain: DSGVTQTPKHLITATGQRVTLRCSPRSGDLSVYWYQQSLDQGLQFLIQYYNGEERAKGNILERFSAQQFPDLHSELNLSSLELGDSALYFCASSVDSGHLITGNTIYFGEGSWLTVV.